Sequencing of this TCR beta chain was carried out in a study of blood T cell repertoires in COVID-19 (dated by TCRdb to 2019 to 2021). Broadly, across the study: The collaborator samples originated in the United States, Italy and Spain and spanned the acute and convalescent phases of COVID-19. The dataset comprised deeply sampled blood TCRbeta repertoires from subjects exposed to, actively infected with, or recovered from COVID-19. The samples were drawn from the first 160 participants of the ongoing ImmuneRACE study and from over a thousand subjects provided by 6 global collaborators. The sample metadata nearly always contained a de-identified subject ID, COVID-19 status, age in years and sex. The material from the prospective study consisted of cDNA or gDNA derived from T cells, B-cell-depleted T cells, or PBMCs. Where available, HLA class I and class II types were taken from metadata supplied by the sample provider and were not determined by assay-based typing. The repertoires were released in a freely available public database intended as a resource for research on the immune response to SARS-CoV-2. Beyond this particular receptor, the publication reports: Clinical and demographic metadata were provided uncurated, with the amount varying by source and participant.

At one collaborating source in Seattle, patients were enrolled during active infection and were followed longitudinally through the course of disease. Collaborating institutions collected whole blood in K2EDTA tubes following their own protocols. For TCRbeta analysis, collaborators shipped samples in one of three forms: frozen whole blood, isolated PBMCs, or DNA extracted from either of those sample types. CDR1 MDHEN and CDR2 SYDVKM are derived from the germline V gene. The V end loses 6 bases and the J end loses 6 bases, and a stretch of 12 bases separates them. Reading from cysteine to phenylalanine, the CDR3 counts 13 amino acids. Only the CDR3 part of the read is kept: 39 bases, read in frame from the first base. Turning to this clone: The clone's antigen remains unknown. Base qualities were left out, and no much larger clone turns up one base away.

TCRbeta CDR3 regions were amplified from genomic DNA by means of the immunoSEQ Assay, a bias-controlled multiplex PCR. In the paper's pipeline: The number of nucleated cells in each sample was estimated by amplification of reference gene primers within the assay. To quantify the absolute abundance of each unique TCRbeta CDR3 rearrangement, sequence reads were collapsed and filtered. For each sample, productive Simpson clonality was calculated as the square root of Simpson's diversity index over productive rearrangements. The table was pulled from immuneACCESS by TCRdb, which kept in-frame rearrangements only. Such tables lose some clones; where checked, under half of the loss comes from unresolved V genes, and the rest has no known cause. The D gene and trimming were derived from the DNA, and the V and J assignments and clone size from that table. This sample comprises tens of thousands of clones, 70% to 80% of them detected only once. The top ten constitute under 3% of the sample.

The material sequenced was peripheral blood. The chain is encoded by TRBV28 joined to TRBJ1-5; matching of 6 bases hints at TRBD1 as the D gene. The clonotype was recovered from a man between 65 and 80 years old with COVID-19, enrolled during active disease. The base sequence is TGTGCCAGCAGCATTTTAGGGGGTCAGCCCCAGCATTTT. Translated, this is CASSILGGQPQHF.